The T cell receptor beta chain described here comes from a study of control samples from healthy donors and cancer patients (dated by TCRdb to about 2020). Library construction relied on the immunoSEQ multiplex PCR assay. Drawn from immuneACCESS, this table holds only the in-frame rearrangements with V and J called that TCRdb kept. Clones are partly lost; checked studies trace under half to an unresolved V gene and leave the rest unexplained. The sample profile shows over 200,000 clones; around 79% of them were found once. The leading ten clones occupy about an eighth of the sample. Turning to this clone: The target of this receptor is not known. Nothing much larger sits one base from this clone, and base qualities are not available.

The CDR3 spans 14 residues, from the cysteine through the phenylalanine. Only the CDR3 DNA stays, 42 bases, in frame from base 1. V loses 1 base at its end and J loses 7 bases; junction bases beyond the gene matches: 6. Reading the germline V gene (reference sequence) gives CDR1 LNHNV and CDR2 YYDKDF. This clonotype was sampled from a woman aged 60-75 years with lung cancer. This receptor chain uses TRBV15 and TRBJ1-2; 7 nucleotides in the junction match TRBD1. The sequencing sample was made of PBMCs. The nucleotide sequence reads TGTGCCACCAGCAGAGGAGGGGGCCTGATTGGCTACACCTTC. This codes for CATSRGGGLIGYTF.